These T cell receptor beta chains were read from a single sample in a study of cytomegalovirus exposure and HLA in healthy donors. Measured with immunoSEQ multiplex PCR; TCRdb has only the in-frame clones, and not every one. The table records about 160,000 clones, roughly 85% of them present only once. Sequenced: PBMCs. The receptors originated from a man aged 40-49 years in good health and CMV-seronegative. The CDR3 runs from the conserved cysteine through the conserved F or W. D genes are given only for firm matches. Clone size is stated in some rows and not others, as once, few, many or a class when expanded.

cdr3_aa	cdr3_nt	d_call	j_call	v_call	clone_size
CASSPNGGASYEQYF	TGCGCCAGCAGCCCGAATGGGGGGGCCTCCTACGAGCAGTACTTC	-	TRBJ2-7	TRBV5-1	-
CASSPRTRVETQYF	TGTGCCAGCAGCCCCAGGACACGGGTAGAGACCCAGTACTTC	-	TRBJ2-5	TRBV6-1	-
CASSSNGYEQYF	TGTGCCAGCAGCTCCAACGGGTACGAGCAGTACTTC	-	TRBJ2-7	TRBV7-6	-
CASSPGRTGGYSNQPQHF	TGTGCCAGCAGCCCGGGGAGGACAGGGGGGTATAGCAACCAGCCCCAGCATTTT	TRBD1	TRBJ1-5	TRBV7-8	-
CASSLARDSSGANVLTF	TGCGCCAGCAGCTTGGCCCGGGACAGCTCTGGGGCCAACGTCCTGACTTTC	TRBD1	TRBJ2-6	TRBV5-1	once
CASRTGGARGRANEQFF	TGTGCCAGCAGGACAGGGGGCGCGCGCGGGAGGGCCAATGAGCAGTTCTTC	-	TRBJ2-1	TRBV27	-
CASSYGTSGQETQYF	TGTGCCAGCAGTTATGGGACTAGCGGGCAAGAGACCCAGTACTTC	TRBD2	TRBJ2-5	TRBV6-5	-
CASSPGNSGSASGEQYF	TGTGCCAGCAGCCCCGGAAATAGCGGGAGCGCGTCGGGGGAGCAGTACTTC	TRBD2	TRBJ2-7	TRBV11-3	-
CASSLLAVSSTDTQYF	TGTGCCAGCAGTTTATTGGCGGTGAGCAGCACAGATACGCAGTATTTT	-	TRBJ2-3	TRBV27	-
CASSYKQQDNEQFF	TGTGCCAGCAGTTACAAACAGCAAGACAATGAGCAGTTCTTC	-	TRBJ2-1	TRBV6-5	-
CAWSVLVRETQYF	TGTGCCTGGAGTGTCTTAGTACGAGAGACCCAGTACTTC	-	TRBJ2-5	TRBV30	-
CASSFGPIGQGGDTQYF	TGCGCCAGCAGCTTTGGGCCCATTGGACAGGGGGGAGATACGCAGTATTTT	TRBD1	TRBJ2-3	TRBV5-1	-
CASYRQGYSPLHF	TGTGCCAGTTACCGACAGGGATATTCACCCCTCCACTTT	TRBD1	TRBJ1-6	TRBV28	-
CASSLSGDNEQFF	TGCGCCAGCAGCTTGAGTGGAGACAATGAGCAGTTCTTC	-	TRBJ2-1	TRBV5-1	-
CASSELLAGVEQFF	TGTGCCAGCAGTGAGCTCCTAGCGGGAGTTGAGCAGTTCTTC	TRBD2	TRBJ2-1	TRBV2	-
CATSRGTGDGYEQYF	TGTGCCACCAGCAGGGGAACAGGGGATGGCTACGAGCAGTACTTC	TRBD1	TRBJ2-7	TRBV15	-
CASKESGQGPNEQFF	TGTGCCAGCAAGGAGTCGGGACAGGGCCCCAATGAGCAGTTCTTC	TRBD1	TRBJ2-1	TRBV14	-
CASSPGLAAREQFF	TGTGCCAGCAGCCCGGGACTAGCGGCCAGGGAGCAGTTCTTC	TRBD2	TRBJ2-1	TRBV5-4	-
CASRGGTGGPIATEAFF	TGTGCCAGCAGGGGGGGGACAGGAGGACCTATTGCCACTGAAGCTTTCTTT	TRBD1	TRBJ1-1	TRBV5-6	-
CASSAGANQETQYF	TGTGCCAGCAGCGCGGGAGCGAACCAAGAGACCCAGTACTTC	TRBD2	TRBJ2-5	TRBV6-4	-
CAISESNAGGEQYF	TGTGCCATCAGTGAGTCGAATGCCGGGGGGGAGCAGTACTTC	TRBD2	TRBJ2-7	TRBV10-3	-
CASSLRGGSYEQYF	TGCGCCAGCAGCTTGAGGGGGGGATCCTACGAGCAGTACTTC	-	TRBJ2-7	TRBV5-1	few
CASSLQDGDYEQYF	TGTGCCAGCAGCCTCCAAGACGGGGACTACGAGCAGTACTTC	-	TRBJ2-7	TRBV4-2	-
CASSSGQGAANGNQPQHF	TGCGCCAGCAGCTCAGGACAGGGGGCGGCTAACGGCAATCAGCCCCAGCATTTT	TRBD1	TRBJ1-5	TRBV5-1	few
CASTQDRGLTAGELFF	TGTGCCAGTACCCAGGATCGGGGTTTAACAGCCGGGGAGCTGTTTTTT	-	TRBJ2-2	TRBV19	once
CASSLTPGLDSEQYF	TGCGCCAGCAGCCTCACACCGGGACTAGATAGCGAGCAGTACTTC	TRBD2	TRBJ2-7	TRBV4-3	once
CASSPQGAIDYGYTF	TGTGCCAGCAGTCCACAGGGGGCGATCGACTATGGCTACACCTTC	TRBD1	TRBJ1-2	TRBV28	few
CASSLAGARETQYF	TGTGCCAGCTCACTAGCGGGAGCAAGAGAGACCCAGTACTTC	TRBD2	TRBJ2-5	TRBV18	-
CASFFKEKAAYEQYF	TGTGCCAGTTTTTTCAAGGAGAAGGCGGCATACGAGCAGTACTTC	-	TRBJ2-7	TRBV7-2	-
CASRLTSGRAGETQYF	TGTGCCAGCAGGTTGACTAGCGGGAGGGCCGGGGAGACCCAGTACTTC	TRBD2	TRBJ2-5	TRBV5-6	-
CASSLLRGRSDEKLFF	TGTGCCAGCAGCTTACTTCGAGGGAGGAGTGACGAAAAACTGTTTTTT	-	TRBJ1-4	TRBV7-2	-
CASSVTLGDTIYF	TGTGCCAGCAGCGTGACGTTAGGGGACACCATATATTTT	-	TRBJ1-3	TRBV9	-
CASSLVRASTDTQYF	TGCGCCAGCAGCTTAGTCAGGGCTAGCACAGATACGCAGTATTTT	-	TRBJ2-3	TRBV5-1	-
CASSSSYRRNTGELFF	TGTGCCAGCAGTTCCTCCTACAGGAGAAACACCGGGGAGCTGTTTTTT	-	TRBJ2-2	TRBV27	-
CSSSRRQMGLEQYF	TGTTCCAGCAGCCGTCGGCAAATGGGGCTCGAGCAGTACTTC	-	TRBJ2-7	TRBV7-9	-
CASSPPPQAGELFF	TGTGCCAGCAGTCCCCCCCCACAGGCCGGGGAGCTGTTTTTT	-	TRBJ2-2	TRBV6-5	-
CASSQDEISSGPYNEQFF	TGCGCCAGCAGCCAAGACGAGATCTCTAGCGGCCCATACAATGAGCAGTTCTTC	TRBD2	TRBJ2-1	TRBV4-1	-
CASSPAAGPYNEQFF	TGTGCCAGTAGTCCCGCGGCGGGGCCCTACAATGAGCAGTTCTTC	-	TRBJ2-1	TRBV19	-
CASSAIPGPGQPQHF	TGTGCCAGCAGCGCCATTCCAGGGCCGGGTCAGCCCCAGCATTTT	-	TRBJ1-5	TRBV9	-
CASSLSKQGLEAFF	TGTGCCAGCAGTTTATCCAAACAGGGCCTTGAAGCTTTCTTT	-	TRBJ1-1	TRBV27	-
CASSRGGARGNYGYTF	TGTGCCAGCAGCCGGGGGGGGGCGCGCGGTAACTATGGCTACACCTTC	-	TRBJ1-2	TRBV27	once
CASSVLAGGDGELFF	TGTGCCAGCAGCGTACTAGCGGGAGGTGACGGGGAGCTGTTTTTT	TRBD2	TRBJ2-2	TRBV9	-
CASSQVQASGANGLTF	TGTGCCAGCAGCCAAGTCCAAGCGAGTGGGGCCAACGGCCTGACTTTC	-	TRBJ2-6	TRBV4-2	few
CASSLVGGQGSTGELFF	TGTGCCAGCAGCTTAGTCGGGGGACAGGGGAGCACCGGGGAGCTGTTTTTT	TRBD1	TRBJ2-2	TRBV7-8	-
CASSPYSNQPQHF	TGTGCCAGTAGCCCTTATAGCAATCAGCCCCAGCATTTT	-	TRBJ1-5	TRBV19	-
CASSSPMTSPEPEQFF	TGTGCCAGCAGCTCCCCCATGACTAGCCCTGAACCTGAGCAGTTCTTC	TRBD2	TRBJ2-1	TRBV28	once
CASLPGLAPTYEQYF	TGTGCCAGCCTTCCGGGACTAGCGCCTACCTACGAGCAGTACTTC	TRBD2	TRBJ2-7	TRBV7-2	-
CASSEMLQETQYF	TGTGCCAGCAGTGAAATGCTACAAGAGACCCAGTACTTC	-	TRBJ2-5	TRBV6-5	-
CASSPPQLPQHF	TGTGCCTCCTCCCCCCCTCAACTGCCCCAGCATTTT	-	TRBJ1-5	TRBV28	-
CASSQGPGAYVLTF	TGTGCCAGCAGCCAGGGTCCTGGGGCCTACGTCCTGACTTTC	-	TRBJ2-6	TRBV14	few
CASSQSLGTRSTDTQYF	TGCGCCAGCAGTCAATCGTTGGGGACAAGAAGCACAGATACGCAGTATTTT	-	TRBJ2-3	TRBV23-1	-
CASRPGGETQYF	TGTGCCAGTCGCCCCGGTGGAGAGACCCAGTACTTC	-	TRBJ2-5	TRBV7-9	-
CASSAEGGSLTDTQYF	TGTGCCAGCAGCGCCGAGGGCGGGAGCTTAACAGATACGCAGTATTTT	TRBD2	TRBJ2-3	TRBV11-2	-
CSVEATSPAYEQYF	TGCAGCGTTGAAGCCACTTCCCCTGCCTACGAGCAGTACTTC	-	TRBJ2-7	TRBV29-1	few